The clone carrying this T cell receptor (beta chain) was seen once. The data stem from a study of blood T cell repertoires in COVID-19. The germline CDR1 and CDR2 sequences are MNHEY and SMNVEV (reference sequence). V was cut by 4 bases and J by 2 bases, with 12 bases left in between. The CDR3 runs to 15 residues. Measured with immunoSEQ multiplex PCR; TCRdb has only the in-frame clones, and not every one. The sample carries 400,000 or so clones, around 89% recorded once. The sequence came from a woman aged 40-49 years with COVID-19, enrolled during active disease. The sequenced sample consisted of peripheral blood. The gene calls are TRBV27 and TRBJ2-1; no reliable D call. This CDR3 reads CASSSSDTAYNEQFF. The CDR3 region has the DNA TGTGCCAGCAGTTCCTCCGACACCGCCTACAATGAGCAGTTCTTC.